A selection of T cell receptor beta chains follows, all from one sample in a study of T cell repertoires in aging, cancer and after chemotherapy. TCRdb reprocessed the multiplex PCR reads with MiXCR, giving one entry per CDR3 protein. This sample has approximately 9,500 distinct CDR3 sequences; less than 30% occur once, and the top ten carry 1.3%. The sequencing input was blood. The receptors stem from a human donor in good health. Each CDR3 is given with its conserved first and last residue. A D gene is named only where the DNA matches it firmly. Not all rows give a size; the values are once, few, many and, for expanded clones, a class.

clone_size,cdr3_length,v_call,j_call,d_call,cdr3_nt,cdr3_aa
medium-sized,13,TRBV19,TRBJ1-5,NA,TGTGCCAGTAGCAGTAATAGCAATCAGCCCCAGCATTTT,CASSSNSNQPQHF
few,15,TRBV4-1,TRBJ2-7,TRBD2,TGCGCCAGCAGCCAAGAAGAACTAGCGGTCTACGAGCAGTACTTC,CASSQEELAVYEQYF
NA,15,TRBV6-5,TRBJ2-5,TRBD1,TGTGCCAGCACCTCGACAGGGTCGTACCAAGAGACCCAGTACTTC,CASTSTGSYQETQYF
NA,16,TRBV5-6,TRBJ2-7,TRBD1,TGTGCCAGCAGCTCCAGGCGGACAGGGCTAACCTACGAGCAGTACTTC,CASSSRRTGLTYEQYF
NA,14,TRBV4-1,TRBJ1-2,NA,TGCGCCAGCAGCCAGACGACAGGTTATGATGGCTACACCTTC,CASSQTTGYDGYTF
NA,13,TRBV28,TRBJ2-7,NA,TGTGCCAGCGAGAAGGGACCGCATAACGAGCAGTACTTC,CASEKGPHNEQYF
medium-sized,14,TRBV20-1,TRBJ1-1,TRBD1,TGCAGTGCTAGGGTCAGGGGGGCGGTGACTGAAGCTTTCTTT,CSARVRGAVTEAFF
few,15,TRBV6-1,TRBJ2-7,TRBD1,TGTGCCAGCAGTGAACCCGGGACAGGGTTCTACGAGCAGTACTTC,CASSEPGTGFYEQYF
few,13,TRBV4-1,TRBJ2-7,NA,TGCGCCAGCAGCCTGGGACATACCTACGAGCAGTACTTC,CASSLGHTYEQYF
few,12,TRBV20-1,TRBJ2-7,TRBD1,TGCAGCAACCGGGACAGGGATTACGAGCAGTACTTC,CSNRDRDYEQYF
medium-sized,16,TRBV11-1,TRBJ1-1,NA,TGTGCCAGCAGTATACCAAGGGCCTCCATGAACACTGAAGCTTTCTTT,CASSIPRASMNTEAFF
medium-sized,16,TRBV19,TRBJ2-7,NA,TGTGCCAGTAGTATAGGGGGTGCGGGCAGCTCCTACGAGCAGTACTTC,CASSIGGAGSSYEQYF
few,16,TRBV28,TRBJ2-6,NA,TGTGCCAGCAGTTTACCAGTCGGTACTGGGGCCAACGTCCTGACTTTC,CASSLPVGTGANVLTF
NA,15,TRBV7-9,TRBJ2-5,TRBD2,TGTGCCAGCAGCTTAGGGGGTAGCGGGAGCGTCGGCCAGTACTTC,CASSLGGSGSVGQYF
few,14,TRBV20-1,TRBJ1-2,NA,TGCAGTGGGACGGGACATTCGGGCGACTATGGCTACACCTTC,CSGTGHSGDYGYTF
few,13,TRBV6-4,TRBJ2-1,NA,TGTGCCAGCAGTGACTCGGAGGAAAATGAGCAGTTCTTC,CASSDSEENEQFF
NA,15,TRBV19,TRBJ2-1,TRBD2,TGTGCCAGTAGTAGACATGGGACTAGCGGGACCCACTGCCTCTTC,CASSRHGTSGTHCLF
NA,14,TRBV7-9,TRBJ2-7,NA,TGTGCCAGCAGCCCAAACGGGCAGACCTACGAGCAGTACTTC,CASSPNGQTYEQYF
NA,14,TRBV19,TRBJ1-1,NA,TGTGCCAGTAGTATACGGAGTTCGAACACTGAAGCTTTCTTT,CASSIRSSNTEAFF
NA,14,TRBV27,TRBJ2-1,NA,TGTGCCAGCCCCACGGGGGAAGGGGACAATGAGCAGTTCTTC,CASPTGEGDNEQFF
few,16,TRBV30,TRBJ2-7,TRBD2,TGTGCCTGGAGTACGGTAGCGGGGGGCCAATCCTACGAGCAGTACTTC,CAWSTVAGGQSYEQYF
NA,12,TRBV12-3/TRBV12-4,TRBJ2-7,NA,TGTGCCAGCAGCCCTGGGGTCTACGAGCAGTACTTC,CASSPGVYEQYF
NA,14,TRBV4-2,TRBJ1-6,NA,TGTGCCAGCAGCACTGAGGGGGATAGCTCACCCCTCCACTTT,CASSTEGDSSPLHF
few,13,TRBV6-2/TRBV6-3,TRBJ2-1,NA,TGTGCCAGCAGTTACTTTAGCGGCAATGAGCAGTTCTTC,CASSYFSGNEQFF
medium-sized,16,TRBV15,TRBJ1-5,NA,TGTGCCACCAGCAGAGATCGCCAGGGTGGCAATCAGCCCCAGCATTTT,CATSRDRQGGNQPQHF
few,14,TRBV11-2,TRBJ1-2,NA,TGTGCCAGCAGCTTCACAGCCGCTAACTATGGCTACACCTTC,CASSFTAANYGYTF
few,18,TRBV6-6,TRBJ2-5,NA,TGTGCCAGCAGTTACGTCTCTCTATTTAAGGGGGGGCAAGAGACCCAGTACTTC,CASSYVSLFKGGQETQYF
NA,16,TRBV6-1,TRBJ1-5,NA,TGTGCCAGCAGTGAAGCGCGTCCACTAGGCGATCAGCCCCAGCATTTT,CASSEARPLGDQPQHF
few,18,TRBV27,TRBJ2-1,NA,TGTGCCAGCAGTGCGGGGGGGCGAGGGGACAGGGTCTACAATGAGCAGTTCTTC,CASSAGGRGDRVYNEQFF
few,14,TRBV6-1,TRBJ2-3,NA,TGTGCCAGCACTTTGGACTACAGCACAGATACGCAGTATTTT,CASTLDYSTDTQYF
NA,15,TRBV11-2,TRBJ2-3,NA,TGTGCCAGCAGCTTAGGGGACCACAGCACAGATACGCAGTATTTT,CASSLGDHSTDTQYF
NA,14,TRBV6-5,TRBJ2-1,NA,TGTGCCACCCGGAGGACGGGAGCATACAATGAGCAGTTCTTC,CATRRTGAYNEQFF
NA,13,TRBV6-5,TRBJ2-5,TRBD2,TGTGCCAGCAGGACTAGCGGGAGAGAGACCCAGTACTTC,CASRTSGRETQYF
few,15,TRBV5-5,TRBJ2-7,TRBD2,TGTGCCAGCAGTCCCGGGACTAGCGGATTCTACGAGCAGTACTTC,CASSPGTSGFYEQYF
NA,14,TRBV2,TRBJ1-2,NA,TGTGCCAGCTTAGGAGGGGGTCCCAACTATGGCTACACCTTC,CASLGGGPNYGYTF
NA,15,TRBV4-2,TRBJ2-3,TRBD2,TGTGCCAGCAGCCAACTAGCGGGAGATACAGATACGCAGTATTTT,CASSQLAGDTDTQYF
medium-sized,14,TRBV12-3/TRBV12-4,TRBJ1-6,NA,TGTGCCAGCAGTCGACAGTCCTATAATTCACCCCTCCACTTT,CASSRQSYNSPLHF
NA,15,TRBV15,TRBJ1-5,NA,TGTGCCACCAGCAGAGACGGGGTAGGCAATCAGCCCCAGCATTTT,CATSRDGVGNQPQHF
NA,16,TRBV6-5,TRBJ2-1,TRBD2,TGTGCCAGCAGTACGGGGACTAGCGGGAGAACCAATGAGCAGTTCTTC,CASSTGTSGRTNEQFF
NA,15,TRBV5-1,TRBJ1-2,NA,TGCGCCAGCAGCAGGGCGACAGACGCTAACTATGGCTACACCTTC,CASSRATDANYGYTF
NA,15,TRBV4-1,TRBJ1-5,NA,TGCGCCAGCAGCCAAGAACACAGAGACAATCAGCCCCAGCATTTT,CASSQEHRDNQPQHF
few,16,TRBV7-2,TRBJ2-1,NA,TGTGCCAGCAGCTTAGAGGGATCGGGGACCTACAATGAGCAGTTCTTC,CASSLEGSGTYNEQFF
medium-sized,14,TRBV27,TRBJ2-6,NA,TGTGCCAGCAGCCGACCTAGCGGGGCCAACGTCCTGACTTTC,CASSRPSGANVLTF
medium-sized,13,TRBV6-5,TRBJ2-7,NA,TGTGCCAGCAGTTACGTGGATAACTACGAGCAGTACTTC,CASSYVDNYEQYF
NA,13,TRBV5-1,TRBJ2-7,NA,TGCGCCAGCAGCCCCGGTGGGAACTACGAGCAGTACTTC,CASSPGGNYEQYF
medium-sized,12,TRBV19,TRBJ1-2,NA,TGTGCCAGCTCCCTGGGGGGATATGGCTACACCTTC,CASSLGGYGYTF
few,15,TRBV28,TRBJ1-4,TRBD1,TGTGCCAGCAGTTTATCGACAGGGGGACTTGAAAAACTGTTTTTT,CASSLSTGGLEKLFF